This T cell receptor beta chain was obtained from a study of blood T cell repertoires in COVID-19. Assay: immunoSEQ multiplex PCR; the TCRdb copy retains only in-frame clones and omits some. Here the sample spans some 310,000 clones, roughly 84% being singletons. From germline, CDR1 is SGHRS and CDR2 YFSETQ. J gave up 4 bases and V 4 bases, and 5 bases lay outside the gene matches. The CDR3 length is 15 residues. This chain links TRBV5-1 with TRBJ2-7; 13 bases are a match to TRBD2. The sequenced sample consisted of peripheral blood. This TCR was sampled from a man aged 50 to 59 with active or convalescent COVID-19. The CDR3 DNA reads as TGCGCCAGCAGCACCGGACTAGCGGGAGAGTACGAGCAGTACTTC. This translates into CASSTGLAGEYEQYF. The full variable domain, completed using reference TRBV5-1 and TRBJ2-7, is KAGVTQTPRYLIKTRGQQVTLSCSPISGHRSVSWYQQTPGQGLQFLFEYFSETQRNKGNFPGRFSGRQFSNSRSEMNVSTLELGDSALYLCASSTGLAGEYEQYFGPGTRLTVT.